Sequencing of this T cell receptor beta chain was carried out in a study of shared clonotypes between healthy human individuals. CDR1 SGHRS and CDR2 YFSETQ come from the germline V gene. V dropped 5 bases and J dropped 1 base, with 9 bases sitting between them. The CDR3 totals 13 residues. Study-wide findings and caveats: Tissue TCR repertoires likely differ from these blood-only repertoires.

TCRdb keeps only in-frame clones here, not all; method: immunoSEQ multiplex PCR. The sample comprises some 1,400,000 clones, roughly 97% of which are singletons, and 0.95% to 1.5% rests with the top ten. Healthy and HIV-negative, the adult donors had no recent acute infections or vaccinations. Naive CD4+ cells were CD45RA-selected; the remaining cells were memory. This clone was observed once. Its antigen is not identified. Source material: naive CD4+ T cells sorted from blood. Subset here: CD45RA+ positively selected. The source of this sequence is a man under 40 in good health. V gene TRBV5-1 combines with J gene TRBJ1-1, with D possibly matching TRBD1 (6 bases). In DNA form, the CDR3 reads TGCGCCAGCAGGAGGGGGGAGAACACTGAAGCTTTCTTT. It yields the protein CASRRGENTEAFF. The variable domain in full, completed from reference TRBV5-1 and TRBJ1-1, reads KAGVTQTPRYLIKTRGQQVTLSCSPISGHRSVSWYQQTPGQGLQFLFEYFSETQRNKGNFPGRFSGRQFSNSRSEMNVSTLELGDSALYLCASRRGENTEAFFGQGTRLTVV.